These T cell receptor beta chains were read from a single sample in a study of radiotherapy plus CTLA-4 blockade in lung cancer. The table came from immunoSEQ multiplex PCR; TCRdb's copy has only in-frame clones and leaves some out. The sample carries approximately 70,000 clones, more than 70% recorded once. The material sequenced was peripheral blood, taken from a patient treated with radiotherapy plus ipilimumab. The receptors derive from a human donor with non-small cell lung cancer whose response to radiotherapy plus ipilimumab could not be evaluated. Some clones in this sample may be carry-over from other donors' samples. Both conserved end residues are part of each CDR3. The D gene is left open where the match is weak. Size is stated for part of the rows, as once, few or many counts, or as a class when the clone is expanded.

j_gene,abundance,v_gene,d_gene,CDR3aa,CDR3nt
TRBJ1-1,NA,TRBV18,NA,CASVPGLQNTEAFF,TGTGCCAGCGTGCCGGGACTCCAGAACACTGAAGCTTTCTTT
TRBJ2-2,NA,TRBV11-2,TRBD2,CASSPDGRTGELFF,TGTGCCAGCAGCCCGGACGGGAGGACCGGGGAGCTGTTTTTT
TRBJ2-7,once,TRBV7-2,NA,CASSLARRSYEQYF,TGTGCCAGCAGCTTAGCCCGGAGGTCCTACGAGCAGTACTTC
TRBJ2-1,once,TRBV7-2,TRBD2,CASSLGGSGGPYNEQFF,TGTGCCAGCAGCTTAGGTGGTAGCGGGGGGCCCTACAATGAGCAGTTCTTC
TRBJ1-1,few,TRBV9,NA,CASSVGQDNTEAFF,TGTGCCAGCAGCGTAGGACAGGACAACACTGAAGCTTTCTTT
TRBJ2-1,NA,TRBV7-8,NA,CASRSRGSEQFF,TGTGCCAGCAGATCCAGGGGATCTGAGCAGTTCTTC
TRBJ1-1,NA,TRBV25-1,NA,CASSEYPGRGRTEAFF,TGTGCCAGCAGTGAATATCCGGGTAGGGGAAGAACTGAAGCTTTCTTT
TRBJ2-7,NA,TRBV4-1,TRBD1,CASSQHVQGAPYEQYF,TGCGCCAGCAGCCAACACGTACAGGGGGCTCCCTACGAGCAGTACTTC
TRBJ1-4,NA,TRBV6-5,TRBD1,CASSSRGPSEKLFF,TGTGCCAGCAGTAGCAGGGGGCCGAGTGAAAAACTGTTTTTT
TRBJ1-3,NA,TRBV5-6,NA,CASSLDGYSGNTIYF,TGTGCCAGCAGCTTGGACGGGTACTCTGGAAACACCATATATTTT
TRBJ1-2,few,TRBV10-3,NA,CAISPNGDRYTF,TGTGCCATCAGTCCGAACGGGGATCGCTACACCTTC
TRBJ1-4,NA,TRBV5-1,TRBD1,CASSLGVGQGLKYEKLFF,TGCGCCAGCAGCTTGGGAGTGGGACAGGGGCTGAAGTACGAAAAACTGTTTTTT
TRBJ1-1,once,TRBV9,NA,CASSVEGGTEAFF,TGTGCCAGCAGCGTCGAGGGCGGCACTGAAGCTTTCTTT
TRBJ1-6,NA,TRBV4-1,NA,CASSQESEGRGSPLHF,TGCGCCAGCAGCCAAGAGAGTGAGGGGCGGGGTTCACCCCTCCACTTT
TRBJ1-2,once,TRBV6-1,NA,CASRAGPNYGYTF,TGTGCCAGCAGAGCGGGGCCTAACTATGGCTACACCTTC
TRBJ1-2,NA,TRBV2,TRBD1,CASRAPGQGYGYTF,TGTGCCAGCAGAGCGCCGGGACAGGGGTATGGCTACACCTTC
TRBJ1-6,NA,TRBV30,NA,CASGGGASPLHF,TGTGCCTCAGGAGGGGGGGCCTCACCCCTCCACTTT